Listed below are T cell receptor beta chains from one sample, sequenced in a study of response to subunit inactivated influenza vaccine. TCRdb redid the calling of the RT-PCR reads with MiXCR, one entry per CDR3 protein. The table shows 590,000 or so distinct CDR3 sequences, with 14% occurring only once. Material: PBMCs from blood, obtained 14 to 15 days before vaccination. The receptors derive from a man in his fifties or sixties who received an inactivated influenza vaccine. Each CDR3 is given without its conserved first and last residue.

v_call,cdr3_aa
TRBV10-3,AISAGVNTEAF
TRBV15,ATSRDYGSSGTGELF
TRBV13,ASSLGGFADTQY
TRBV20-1,SASLQLGQANQPQH
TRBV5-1,ASSPVAGGGEQF
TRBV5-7,ASSLGPMGSGANVLT
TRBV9,ASSVEGSNSPLH
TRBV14,ASRETGAYEQY
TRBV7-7,ASSLNYGGNEQF
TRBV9,ASSPHPGVGYT